This entry is about one T cell receptor beta chain. Its antigen is still unknown. The data were produced by immunoSEQ multiplex PCR, yet TCRdb's version contains in-frame clones alone and is incomplete. This sample has some 90,000 clones, with around 90% found just once. The study sampled blood at baseline, cycle 4 day 1, and cycle 7 day 1. Germline V lookup: CDR1 SGDLS, CDR2 YYNGEE. The V gene lost 1 base and the J gene lost 2 bases, with 20 bases spanning the gap. This CDR3 is built from 18 residues. The sample comes from a study of OX40 agonist ivuxolimab in advanced cancers. Background on the study: The mean age was approximately 60 years, ranging from about 20 to 79, with 65% to 90% of participants male.

Regarding the study as a whole: Researchers report that CD8+ T cells had, on average, more expanded clones than CD4+. Among the lowest peripheral clonal expansion occurred in 0.1-3.0 mg/kg partial responders.

The TCR comes from an adult with an advanced solid tumor such as melanoma, head and neck, liver or kidney cancer. The sample consisted of CD4+ or CD8+ T cells sorted from blood, taken in a trial of the OX40 agonist ivuxolimab. This chain links TRBV9 with TRBJ2-3, with D possibly TRBD1 on 6 matching bases. DNA for the CDR3: TGTGCCAGCAGCGTAACCCTCGCCCAGGACAGCTACACAGATACGCAGTATTTT. It codes for CASSVTLAQDSYTDTQYF.